The 32 T cell receptor beta chains given below trace back to one sample, sequenced in a study of blood T cell repertoires in COVID-19. Repertoires were generated with immunoSEQ multiplex PCR, while TCRdb's copy carries only in-frame clones and drops some. The sample records a few hundred thousand clones, around nine tenths being singletons. Sequencing was done on a sample of peripheral blood. These receptor sequences come from a woman aged 18-29 years who had recovered from COVID-19.

Notes on this clone: Other DNA sequences in this sample translate to the same CDR3. The V gene is TRBV30, the J gene TRBJ1-1; TRBD1 is a possible D gene (6 bases). This CDR3 is built from 13 residues. V was cut by 4 bases and J by 2 bases, with 11 bases left in between. Germline lookup yields CDR1 GTSNPN and CDR2 SVGIG (reference sequence). DNA of the CDR3: TGTGCCTGGAATCTGGACAGAAACACTGAAGCTTTCTTT. The encoded protein is CAWNLDRNTEAFF.

The chain uses TRBV7-3 and TRBJ2-1, with 9 bases matching TRBD2. V shed 4 bases and J 5 bases; nucleotides not matched to a gene: 3. The germline V gene encodes CDR1 SGHTA and CDR2 FQGTGA. The CDR3 runs to 14 residues. The CDR3 is CASSWGLADNEQFF. DNA for the CDR3: TGTGCCAGCAGCTGGGGACTAGCCGACAATGAGCAGTTCTTC.

V usage is TRBV4-3 and J usage is TRBJ2-7; D might be TRBD2 (6 bases). The CDR3 is 15 amino acids. Germline CDR1 is LGHNA and CDR2 is YSLEER. The V end lost 1 base, the J end lost 3 bases, and 13 bases lay between the germline ends. The chain's CDR3 is CASSQGQGGNYEQYF. For the CDR3, the DNA is TGCGCCAGCAGCCAAGGGCAGGGAGGCAACTACGAGCAGTACTTC.

The genes are TRBV5-6 and TRBJ2-1, with 9 bases matching TRBD2. V lost 3 bases and J lost 4; bases outside the gene matches: 2. CDR1 is SGHDT and CDR2 is YYEEEE in the germline V gene. The CDR3 extends over 14 amino acids. CDR3 sequence (DNA): TGTGCCAGCAGCTATGGACTAGCGTACAATGAGCAGTTCTTC. Amino acid sequence: CASSYGLAYNEQFF.

The chain carries TRBV12-3 or TRBV12-4 and TRBJ2-1; tentatively, D is TRBD1 (6 bases). Trimming left V 5 bases short and J 7 bases short, with 9 bases between. This CDR3 region has 12 residues. The CDR3 spells CASSPQGNEQFF. CDR3 in DNA: TGTGCCAGCAGTCCGCAGGGGAATGAGCAGTTCTTC.

In its sample, this clone was seen once. The chain carries TRBV7-7 and TRBJ2-1; TRBD2 agrees at 9 bases. Germline V gene data show CDR1 as SSHAT and CDR2 as FNYEAQ (reference sequence). With V trimmed by 4 bases and J by 7 bases, 8 bases remained unmatched. The CDR3 is 15 amino acids. The CDR3 DNA reads TGTGCCAGCAGCTCCGGAGTAGCGGGGGTTAATGAGCAGTTCTTC. Residues: CASSSGVAGVNEQFF.

This chain uses TRBV29-1 with TRBJ1-2; D gene ambiguous. Per the germline V gene, CDR1 is SQVTM and CDR2 is ANQGSEA. Trimming took off 3 bases at V and 1 base at J, with 9 bases between the two ends. This CDR3 region has 13 residues. The CDR3 region has the DNA TGCAGCGTTGATGAGGGTTATAACTATGGCTACACCTTC. It translates to CSVDEGYNYGYTF.

The rearrangement joins TRBV13 to TRBJ1-4; 8 nucleotides line up with TRBD1. Germline V CDR1 and CDR2: PRHDT, FYEKMQ (reference sequence). J gave up 7 bases and V 5 bases, and 6 bases lay outside the gene matches. This CDR3 spans 14 amino acids. CDR3 loop: CASSRRDRGEKLFF. The DNA for the CDR3 is TGTGCCAGCAGCCGCCGAGACAGGGGTGAAAAACTGTTTTTT.

In its sample, this clone was seen once. The chain couples TRBV19 to TRBJ1-2, with 8 bases lining up with TRBD1. CDR1 is LNHDA and CDR2 is SQIVND in the germline V gene (reference sequence). V shed 5 bases, J shed 4 bases, and the junction held 6 bases outside the gene matches. The length of the CDR3 is 14 residues. The CDR3 bases are TGTGCCAGTAGTTCCCCGGGACAGGCCTATGGCTACACCTTC. Encoded protein: CASSSPGQAYGYTF. Complete variable domain (other parts from reference TRBV19 and TRBJ1-2): DGGITQSPKYLFRKEGQNVTLSCEQNLNHDAMYWYRQDPGQGLRLIYYSQIVNDFQKGDIAEGYSVSREKKESFPLTVTSAQKNPTAFYLCASSSPGQAYGYTFGSGTRLTVV.

The sample holds one count of this clone. V usage is TRBV24-1 and J usage is TRBJ2-1; TRBD1 matches 10 bases. Per the germline V gene, CDR1 is KGHDR and CDR2 is SFDVKD. The trim removed 4 bases at V and 8 bases at J, leaving 10 bases unmatched. The CDR3 has 16 amino acids. DNA for the CDR3: TGTGCCACCAGTGACTCCGGGACAGGGGTGATGGATGAGCAGTTCTTC. Its translation is CATSDSGTGVMDEQFF.

This chain links TRBV5-6 with TRBJ2-1, with 7 bases aligning to TRBD2. Germline V gene sequence: CDR1 SGHDT, CDR2 YYEEEE. V was clipped by 4 bases and J by 4 bases; unmatched bases: 11. The CDR3 sequence is 16 residues long. CDR3 in DNA: TGTGCCAGCAGCACCGGACGCGGGAGTGGATACAATGAGCAGTTCTTC. Protein product: CASSTGRGSGYNEQFF.

The chain couples TRBV9 to TRBJ2-6; 7 bases align to TRBD1. J gave up 3 bases and V 2 bases, and 14 bases lay outside the gene matches. The CDR3 contains 19 residues. Germline CDR1 SGDLS, CDR2 YYNGEE. The DNA of the CDR3 is TGTGCCAGCAGCGTGGATGTGACAGGGAAGGAGATTGGGGCCAACGTCCTGACTTTC. Translation: CASSVDVTGKEIGANVLTF.

This clone was observed a single time. This chain connects TRBV21-1 to TRBJ2-5; the table's D call, TRBD1, was not checked against the DNA. TRBV21-1 is a recognized pseudogene. The CDR3 runs 14 residues. The CDR3, as DNA: TGTGCCAGCAGCAAGCACAGGGCGGGAGAGACCCAGTACTTC. Translated, it gives CASSKHRAGETQYF.

The rearrangement joins TRBV29-1 to TRBJ1-3; D ambiguous. Trimming pared 6 bases from V and 0 bases from J, leaving 9 bases between. Germline assignment: CDR1 SQVTM and CDR2 ANQGSEA. The CDR3 extends over 13 amino acids. CDR3 loop: CSVGMRSGNTIYF. The CDR3 DNA reads TGCAGCGTCGGGATGCGCTCTGGAAACACCATATATTTT.

This rearrangement joins TRBV18 to TRBJ1-2; a possible D gene is TRBD1 (5 bases). Trimming stripped 3 bases from V and 1 base from J, with 12 bases between. Germline V gene sequence: CDR1 KGHSH, CDR2 LQKENI. The CDR3 spans 15 residues. The CDR3 reads CASSPGLGVNYGYTF. In nucleotides, the CDR3 is TGTGCCAGCTCACCGGGACTGGGGGTTAACTATGGCTACACCTTC.

This clone is deemed medium-sized. This chain links TRBV6-4 with TRBJ2-1; D is possibly TRBD1 (6 bases). Germline lookup yields CDR1 MRHNA and CDR2 SNTAGT. The CDR3 spans 13 residues. Trimming left V 2 bases short and J 5 bases short, with 7 bases between. The CDR3 spells CASSDRDNNEQFF. CDR3 DNA sequence: TGTGCCAGCAGTGACCGGGACAACAATGAGCAGTTCTTC.

In DNA form, the CDR3 reads TGCAGCGCTAAGGGACAGGGAAGTCTCTACACCTTC. Translating it yields CSAKGQGSLYTF. The chain is built from TRBV29-1 and TRBJ1-2, with 9 positions matching TRBD1. The germline gives CDR1 SQVTM, CDR2 ANQGSEA. V lost 7 bases to trimming and J lost 10 bases; unmatched junction nucleotides: 10. This CDR3 has 12 residues. The variable domain in full, with the rest retrieved from reference TRBV29-1 and TRBJ1-2, is SAVISQKPSRDICQRGTSLTIQCQVDSQVTMMFWYRQQPGQSLTLIATANQGSEATYESGFVIDKFPISRPNLTFSTLTVSNMSPEDSSIYLCSAKGQGSLYTFGSGTRLTVV.

The chain combines TRBV6-6 with TRBJ2-2, with D possibly TRBD2 on 6 matching bases. The CDR3 extends over 15 amino acids. V gave up 0 bases and J gave up 5 bases, with 10 bases separating them. Germline loops: CDR1 MNHNY, CDR2 SVGAGI (reference sequence). As DNA, the CDR3 is TGTGCCAGCAGTTACTCGTCGGGGAGGACCGGGGAGCTGTTTTTT. As protein: CASSYSSGRTGELFF.

The chain has TRBV6-6 and TRBJ1-1; no firm D call. Germline-derived CDR1 and CDR2 are MNHNY and SVGAGI (reference sequence). This CDR3 spans 12 amino acids. Trimming shortened V by 3 bases and J by 5 bases, and 7 bases separated the two germline ends. CDR3 DNA: TGTGCCAGCAGTTATGACATGACTGAAGCTTTCTTT. As protein: CASSYDMTEAFF.

The V gene is TRBV6-2 or TRBV6-3, the J gene TRBJ1-2; D is unclear. V was shortened by 2 bases and J by 4 bases, with 8 bases between the two germline ends. There are 13 residues in the CDR3. Germline V gene sequence: CDR1 MNHEY, CDR2 SVGEGT. Here the CDR3 reads CASSYPEGYGYTF. In nucleotides, the CDR3 is TGTGCCAGCAGTTACCCAGAGGGCTATGGCTACACCTTC.

V usage is TRBV6-5 and J usage is TRBJ2-7, with TRBD2 matching over 12 bases. The CDR3 length is 13 residues. V was clipped by 6 bases and J by 5 bases; unmatched bases: 2. Germline assignment: CDR1 MNHEY and CDR2 SVGAGI. This chain's CDR3 is CASRWTSGNEQYF. The CDR3 nucleotides read TGTGCCAGCAGATGGACTAGCGGGAACGAGCAGTACTTC.

This chain uses TRBV13 with TRBJ1-2, with TRBD1 matching over 10 bases. The CDR3 is made up of 17 amino acids. V was pared by 5 bases and J by 1 base, with 10 bases of the junction left unmatched. Germline V CDR1 and CDR2: PRHDT, FYEKMQ (reference sequence). The CDR3 loop is CASSPEDRGLFNYGYTF. The CDR3 region has the DNA TGTGCCAGCAGCCCTGAGGACAGGGGGTTGTTTAACTATGGCTACACCTTC. The whole variable domain, filled in from reference TRBV13 and TRBJ1-2, reads AAGVIQSPRHLIKEKRETATLKCYPIPRHDTVYWYQQGPGQDPQFLISFYEKMQSDKGSIPDRFSAQQFSDYHSELNMSSLELGDSALYFCASSPEDRGLFNYGYTFGSGTRLTVV.

V usage is TRBV2 and J usage is TRBJ1-1; tentatively, D is TRBD1 (6 bases). The CDR3 covers 15 residues. The germline V gene has CDR1 SNHLY and CDR2 FYNNEI. The germline V and J ends were trimmed by 4 bases and 3 bases, with 15 bases remaining between them. DNA of the CDR3: TGTGCCAGCAGTGGTATTGGGGGCTCGTACACTGAAGCTTTCTTT. It is translated as CASSGIGGSYTEAFF.

The CDR3 DNA reads as TGTGCCAGCAGTTTAGCCAGGGGGCTGTACGAGCAGTACTTC. Amino acids: CASSLARGLYEQYF. The chain joins TRBV28 to TRBJ2-7; 8 bases match TRBD1. This CDR3 has 14 amino acids. Germline V gene data show CDR1 as MDHEN and CDR2 as SYDVKM. The J segment lost 4 bases and the V segment lost 2 bases, leaving 4 bases of the junction unmatched.

CDR3 in amino acids: CASSPPGNEQFF. In DNA, the CDR3 is TGTGCCAGTAGCCCCCCGGGTAATGAGCAGTTCTTC. This chain links TRBV19 with TRBJ2-1; D gene ambiguous. CDR1 is LNHDA and CDR2 is SQIVND in the germline V gene (reference sequence). Trimming removed 6 bases at V and 7 bases at J, with 10 bases between. The length of the CDR3 is 12 residues.

The rearrangement joins TRBV7-2 to TRBJ1-1; possible D gene TRBD1, 5 bases. Germline V lookup: CDR1 SGHTA, CDR2 FQGNSA. V gave up 5 bases and J gave up 5 bases, with 15 bases separating them. The length of the CDR3 is 14 residues. This chain's CDR3 is CASSPPRDRTEAFF. The CDR3 DNA sequence: TGTGCCAGCAGCCCCCCCAGGGATCGGACTGAAGCTTTCTTT.

The chain recombines TRBV3-1 (or the pseudogene TRBV3-2) with TRBJ1-2, with D possibly being TRBD1 (5 bases). Looked up from germline, CDR1 is LGHDT and CDR2 is YNNKEL (reference sequence). Trimming cost V 1 base and J 1 base, with 10 bases left between them. The CDR3 loop spans 15 amino acids. CDR3 region: CASSQALQDNYGYTF. The CDR3 bases are TGTGCCAGCAGCCAAGCACTACAGGATAACTATGGCTACACCTTC.

This chain links TRBV27 with TRBJ2-5, with TRBD2 matching 7 bases. With V trimmed by 7 bases and J by 0 bases, 5 bases remained unmatched. Germline V CDR1 and CDR2: MNHEY, SMNVEV (reference sequence). The CDR3 is made up of 14 amino acids. The CDR3 DNA is TGTGCCAGCAAGGGAGCGGGGCACCAAGAGACCCAGTACTTC. Protein product: CASKGAGHQETQYF.

The J gene is TRBJ2-7, the V gene TRBV14; possibly TRBD1 for D (5 bases). Germline V CDR1 and CDR2: SGHDN, FVKESK. V was cut by 5 bases and J by 5 bases, with 13 bases left in between. CDR3 length equals 13 residues. Here the CDR3 DNA reads TGTGCCAGCAGCTTGACAGAAGTCCACGAGCAGTACTTC. Its translation: CASSLTEVHEQYF.

The rearrangement joins TRBV9 to TRBJ2-1, with 10 bases fitting TRBD2. The length of the CDR3 is 16 residues. In germline, CDR1 is SGDLS, CDR2 YYNGEE. The V segment lost 3 bases and the J segment 4 bases; nucleotides outside the gene matches: 7. This chain's CDR3 is CASSAPGLAEYNEQFF. DNA of the CDR3: TGTGCCAGCAGCGCCCCCGGACTAGCGGAATACAATGAGCAGTTCTTC.

The chain has TRBV7-3 and TRBJ2-3; TRBD2 matches at 12 bases. J gave up 0 bases and V 5 bases, and 3 bases lay outside the gene matches. The CDR3 totals 16 residues. CDR1 is SGHTA and CDR2 is FQGTGA in the germline V gene. This CDR3 reads CASSPGTSGSTDTQYF. The CDR3 DNA sequence: TGTGCCAGCAGCCCGGGGACTAGCGGGAGCACAGATACGCAGTATTTT.

This sequence joins TRBV19 and TRBJ2-3; perhaps TRBD1 as D (7 bases). Germline values: CDR1 LNHDA, CDR2 SQIVND (reference sequence). CDR3 length equals 15 residues. Trimming removed 3 bases from V and 3 bases from J, with 13 bases in between. The CDR3 DNA is TGTGCCAGTAGTATCCAGGGGGGCGTGACAGATACGCAGTATTTT. This sequence encodes CASSIQGGVTDTQYF.